These T cell receptor beta chains were read from a single sample in a study of T cell responses to AZD1222 COVID-19 vaccine. Sequenced by immunoSEQ multiplex PCR; TCRdb stores in-frame clones only, minus some. The repertoire consists of 180,000 or so clones, with about 89% occurring once and the leading ten covering over 1.5%. The sample here was peripheral blood, taken 28 days after the second AZD1222 dose. The receptors were gathered from an adult who received the AZD1222 COVID-19 vaccine. Both conserved end residues are part of each CDR3. The order of the fields is clone size, V gene, D gene, J gene, CDR3 DNA, CDR3 protein. A D gene is named only where the DNA matches it firmly. Only some rows state a clone size, as once, few, many or a class for expanded clones.

.,TRBV19,TRBD2,TRBJ2-1,TGTGCCAGTAGTATCTCAGCGGGGGCCTCCTACAATGAGCAGTTCTTC,CASSISAGASYNEQFF
.,TRBV2,.,TRBJ2-4,TGTGCCAGCAGTGGGGACGATCTAGCCAAAAACATTCAGTACTTC,CASSGDDLAKNIQYF
.,TRBV6-5,.,TRBJ2-7,TGTGCCAGCAGTTACTTAGGGAACGAGCAGTACTTC,CASSYLGNEQYF
.,TRBV5-4,.,TRBJ2-3,TGTGCCAGCAGCTTGAGGGGGGGCTACACAGATACGCAGTATTTT,CASSLRGGYTDTQYF
.,TRBV5-1,.,TRBJ2-1,TGCGCCAGCAGCTTGGTAGGGGCTACCTACAATGAGCAGTTCTTC,CASSLVGATYNEQFF
.,TRBV30,TRBD1,TRBJ1-2,TGTGCCTGGAGAGGTCAGGGGGACTATGGCTACACCTTC,CAWRGQGDYGYTF
.,TRBV19,TRBD1,TRBJ1-1,TGTGCCAGTAGTATTTTGGGGCAGGGGGACACTGAAGCTTTCTTT,CASSILGQGDTEAFF
.,TRBV29-1,.,TRBJ2-2,TGCAGCGTTGTGGGCGGGCCTGCGAACACCGGGGAGCTGTTTTTT,CSVVGGPANTGELFF
.,TRBV12-3/TRBV12-4,.,TRBJ2-7,TGTGCCAGCAGGTCGGGGCCCACCTACGAGCAGTACTTC,CASRSGPTYEQYF
.,TRBV5-8,.,TRBJ1-1,TGTGCCAGCAGCTTGGGGGCACCACTTCATGGAACTGAAGCTTTCTTT,CASSLGAPLHGTEAFF
.,TRBV5-8,.,TRBJ2-3,TGTGCCAGCAAGTCAGGTTTCGGGGCTAGCACAGATACGCAGTATTTT,CASKSGFGASTDTQYF
.,TRBV2,.,TRBJ2-7,TGTGCCAGCAGAACAGGATTAACCTACGAGCAGTACTTC,CASRTGLTYEQYF
.,TRBV20-1,TRBD1,TRBJ1-3,TGCAGTGCCAGTCAGGGGGCTGGACGCTCTGGAAACACCATATATTTT,CSASQGAGRSGNTIYF
.,TRBV10-3,TRBD1,TRBJ1-3,TGTGCCATCAACCCTGGGGACAGGCCAATCTCTGGAAACACCATATATTTT,CAINPGDRPISGNTIYF
.,TRBV7-2,.,TRBJ1-1,TGTGCCAGCAGCTTATCCTGGCAGGCAGGGTGGGCTTTCTTT,CASSLSWQAGWAFF
.,TRBV3-1/TRBV3-2,TRBD1,TRBJ2-1,TGTGCCAGCAGCCAAGACCCCCGGGACAGGGCCCACCATGAGCAGTTCTTC,CASSQDPRDRAHHEQFF
.,TRBV29-1,TRBD1,TRBJ1-2,TGCAGCGTTGGAGGGACAGATGGCTACACCTTC,CSVGGTDGYTF
.,TRBV3-1/TRBV3-2,.,TRBJ2-1,TGTGCCAGCAGCCAGGACGGAGCGGACAGTCTCTACAATGAGCAGTTCTTC,CASSQDGADSLYNEQFF
.,TRBV29-1,.,TRBJ2-7,TGCAGCGTTGAAAGGTCTAACGATGGAGGGCCTTACGAGCAGTACTTC,CSVERSNDGGPYEQYF
.,TRBV2,.,TRBJ1-6,TGTGCCAGCAGTGAAGCTCGGGACGGAAGTAATTCACCCCTCCACTTT,CASSEARDGSNSPLHF
.,TRBV19,.,TRBJ2-7,TGTGCCAGTAGGACGACAGGAGGCACCTACGAGCAGTACTTC,CASRTTGGTYEQYF
few,TRBV4-1,TRBD2,TRBJ2-1,TGCGCCAGCAGCCCAGTGGGGCAGCGGGAGATAAATGAGCAGTTCTTC,CASSPVGQREINEQFF
.,TRBV29-1,TRBD1,TRBJ1-1,TGCAGCGTTCGACAGGGAGGCACTGAAGCTTTCTTT,CSVRQGGTEAFF
few,TRBV4-1,TRBD1,TRBJ2-7,TGCGCCAGCAGCCGCCAGACAGGGGGCGGAGGCGAGCAGTACTTC,CASSRQTGGGGEQYF
.,TRBV6-5,TRBD1,TRBJ1-6,TGTGCCAGCAGCCGGGACAGGGTTTCACCCCTCCACTTT,CASSRDRVSPLHF
.,TRBV4-2,TRBD1,TRBJ1-4,TGTGCCAGCAGCCCCCGGGACAGAGACTCACAAGATGGGCTGTTTTTT,CASSPRDRDSQDGLFF
.,TRBV2,.,TRBJ2-5,TGTGCCAGCAGTGTGAATGTCGGCCGTCAAGAGACCCAGTACTTC,CASSVNVGRQETQYF